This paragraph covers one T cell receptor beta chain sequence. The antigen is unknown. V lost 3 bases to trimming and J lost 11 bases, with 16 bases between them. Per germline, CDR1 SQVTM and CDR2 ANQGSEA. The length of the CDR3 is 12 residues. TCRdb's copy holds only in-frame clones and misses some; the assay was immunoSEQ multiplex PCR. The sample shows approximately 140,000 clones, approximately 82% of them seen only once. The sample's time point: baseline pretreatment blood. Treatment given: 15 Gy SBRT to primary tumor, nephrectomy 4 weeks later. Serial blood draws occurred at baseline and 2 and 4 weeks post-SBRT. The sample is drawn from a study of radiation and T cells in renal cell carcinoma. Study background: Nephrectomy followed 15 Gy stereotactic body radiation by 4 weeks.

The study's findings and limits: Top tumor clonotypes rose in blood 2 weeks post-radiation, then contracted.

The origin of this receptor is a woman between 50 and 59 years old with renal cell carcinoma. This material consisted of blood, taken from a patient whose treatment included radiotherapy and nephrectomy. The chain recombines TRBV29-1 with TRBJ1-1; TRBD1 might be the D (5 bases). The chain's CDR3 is CSVDRQTIGAFF. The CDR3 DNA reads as TGCAGCGTTGACCGACAGACGATTGGCGCTTTCTTT. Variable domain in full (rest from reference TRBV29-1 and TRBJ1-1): SAVISQKPSRDICQRGTSLTIQCQVDSQVTMMFWYRQQPGQSLTLIATANQGSEATYESGFVIDKFPISRPNLTFSTLTVSNMSPEDSSIYLCSVDRQTIGAFFGQGTRLTVV.